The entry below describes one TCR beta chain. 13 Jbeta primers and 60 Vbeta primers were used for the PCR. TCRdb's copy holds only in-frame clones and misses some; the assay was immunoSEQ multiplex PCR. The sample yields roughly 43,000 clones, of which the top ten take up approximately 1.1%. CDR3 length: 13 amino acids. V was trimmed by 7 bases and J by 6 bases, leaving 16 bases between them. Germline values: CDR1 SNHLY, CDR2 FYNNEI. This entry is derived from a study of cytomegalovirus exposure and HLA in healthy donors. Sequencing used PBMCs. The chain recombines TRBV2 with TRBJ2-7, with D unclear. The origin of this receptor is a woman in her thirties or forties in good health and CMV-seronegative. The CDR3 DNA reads TGTGCCAGCATAATGAAGACACCTCTCGAGCAGTACTTC. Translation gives CASIMKTPLEQYF.